One sample yielded the 10 T cell receptor beta chains listed below, sequenced in a study of control samples from healthy donors and cancer patients. Only in-frame clones appear in the TCRdb table, and some are missing; sequencing was by immunoSEQ multiplex PCR. In the table there are 55,000 to 90,000 clones, about 80% of which are singletons. Sequencing input: blood. These receptors all stem from a man aged 45-65 years in good health.

The J gene is TRBJ2-1, the V gene TRBV15; D may be TRBD2 (6 bases). The CDR3 contains 13 residues. Trimming left V 6 bases short and J 8 bases short, with 14 bases between. CDR1 and CDR2 from the germline V gene are LNHNV and YYDKDF (reference sequence). The CDR3: CATRREHSDEQFF. The CDR3 DNA reads as TGTGCCACCAGACGGGAGCATTCAGATGAGCAGTTCTTC.

V gene TRBV5-4 combines with J gene TRBJ1-1, with D hard to call. The CDR3 runs 15 residues. V gave up 0 bases and J gave up 1 base, with 10 bases separating them. CDR1 and CDR2 (germline): SGHNT, YYREEE (reference sequence). CDR3 DNA: TGTGCCAGCAGCTTGGGCGCGGCGGCGAACACTGAAGCTTTCTTT. It codes for CASSLGAAANTEAFF. The variable domain in full, with the rest retrieved from reference TRBV5-4 and TRBJ1-1, is ETGVTQSPTHLIKTRGQQVTLRCSSQSGHNTVSWYQQALGQGPQFIFQYYREEENGRGNFPPRFSGLQFPNYSSELNVNALELDDSALYLCASSLGAAANTEAFFGQGTRLTVV.

The table lists this clone with a count of one. This CDR3 reads CASSPPALTGDRMNTEAFF. Written as DNA, the CDR3 is TGTGCCAGCAGCCCTCCAGCGCTAACAGGGGACAGAATGAACACTGAAGCTTTCTTT. The chain is built from TRBV3-1 (or the pseudogene TRBV3-2) and TRBJ1-1, with 7 bases matching TRBD1. Germline CDR1 reads LGHDT; CDR2 reads YNNKEL (reference sequence). The CDR3 totals 19 residues. V lost 4 bases, J lost 0 bases, and 17 bases stayed unmatched.

Remarks on this clone: The junction does not match germline at one end; this may be a read error. The chain combines TRBV15 with TRBJ1-2, with 7 bases matching TRBD1. Germline CDR1 and CDR2: LNHNV and YYDKDF (reference sequence). The CDR3 has 13 amino acids. The CDR3 DNA reads TGTGCCACCAGCAGACCAGGGACAGTATCTTCCCTATTC. Residues: CATSRPGTVSSLF.

This chain joins TRBV7-2 and TRBJ1-1; 7 nucleotides agree with TRBD1. Germline lookup yields CDR1 SGHTA and CDR2 FQGNSA. V trimming: 5 bases; J trimming: 0 bases; junction bases outside the gene matches: 6. This CDR3 spans 15 amino acids. CDR3 in DNA: TGTGCCAGCAGCCTCGGGACAGTCATGAACACTGAAGCTTTCTTT. This translates into CASSLGTVMNTEAFF.

This chain joins TRBV4-2 and TRBJ1-1; no firm D call. CDR3 size: 13 residues. Germline V gene data show CDR1 as LGHNA and CDR2 as YNFKEQ. V was clipped by 3 bases and J by 4 bases, with 9 bases between them. This chain's CDR3 is CASSQVGGTEAFF. As DNA, the CDR3 is TGTGCCAGCAGCCAGGTGGGAGGCACTGAAGCTTTCTTT.

The chain recombines TRBV6-4 with TRBJ2-1, with 13 nucleotides matching TRBD2. Looked up from germline, CDR1 is MRHNA and CDR2 is SNTAGT. The CDR3 length is 16 residues. V gave up 7 bases and J gave up 5 bases; unmatched junction bases: 8. CDR3 protein: CASKPQGLAGNNEQFF. For the CDR3, the DNA is TGTGCCAGCAAGCCCCAGGGACTAGCGGGAAACAATGAGCAGTTCTTC.

The gene calls are TRBV27 and TRBJ2-1; TRBD2 matches at 9 bases. Trimming cost V 6 bases and J 8 bases; bases outside gene matches: 11. Germline CDR1 is MNHEY and CDR2 is SMNVEV (reference sequence). The CDR3 loop spans 15 amino acids. CDR3 in amino acids: CASRSAGGGLHEQFF. CDR3 DNA sequence: TGTGCCAGCAGGTCGGCGGGAGGGGGCCTCCATGAGCAGTTCTTC.

This chain connects TRBV3-1 (or the pseudogene TRBV3-2) to TRBJ2-1; D gene ambiguous. The CDR3 is 14 amino acids. Deletions cut 2 bases from V and 9 bases from J, with 14 bases between. Germline CDR1 and CDR2: LGHDT and YNNKEL (reference sequence). The CDR3 loop reads CASSQTTVPSEQFF. CDR3 DNA sequence: TGTGCCAGCAGCCAAACTACGGTCCCGAGTGAGCAGTTCTTC.

V usage is TRBV24-1 and J usage is TRBJ2-2; D gene unclear. Trimming took off 10 bases at V and 1 base at J, with 9 bases between the two ends. CDR3 length: 13 amino acids. Germline V gene data show CDR1 as KGHDR and CDR2 as SFDVKD. The CDR3, as DNA: TGTGCCACATGGGAAGGGAACACCGGGGAGCTGTTTTTT. It encodes CATWEGNTGELFF.